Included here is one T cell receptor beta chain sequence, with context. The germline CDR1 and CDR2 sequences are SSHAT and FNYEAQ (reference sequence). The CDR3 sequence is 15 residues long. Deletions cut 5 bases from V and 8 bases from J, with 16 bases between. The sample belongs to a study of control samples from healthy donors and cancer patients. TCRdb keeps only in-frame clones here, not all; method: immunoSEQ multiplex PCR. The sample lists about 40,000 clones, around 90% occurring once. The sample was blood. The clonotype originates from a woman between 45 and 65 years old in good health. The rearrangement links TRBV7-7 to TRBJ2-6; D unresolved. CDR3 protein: CASSPDGLGTNVLTF. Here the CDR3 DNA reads TGTGCCAGCAGCCCCGACGGCCTGGGAACCAACGTCCTGACTTTC.